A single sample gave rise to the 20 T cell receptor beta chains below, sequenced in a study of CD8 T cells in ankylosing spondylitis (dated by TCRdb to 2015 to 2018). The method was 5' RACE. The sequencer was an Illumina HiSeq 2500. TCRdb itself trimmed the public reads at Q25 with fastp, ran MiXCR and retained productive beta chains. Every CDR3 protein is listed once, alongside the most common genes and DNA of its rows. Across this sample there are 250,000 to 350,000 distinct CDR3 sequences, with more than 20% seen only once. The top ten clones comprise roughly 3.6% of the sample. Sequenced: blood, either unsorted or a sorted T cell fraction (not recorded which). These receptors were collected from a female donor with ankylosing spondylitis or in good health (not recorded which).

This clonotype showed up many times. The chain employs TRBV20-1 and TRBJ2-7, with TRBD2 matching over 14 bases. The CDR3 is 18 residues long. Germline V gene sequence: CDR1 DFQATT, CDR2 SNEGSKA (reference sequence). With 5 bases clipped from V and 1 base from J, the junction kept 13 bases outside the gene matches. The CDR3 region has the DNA TGCAGTGCTTTCGGACTAGCGGGAGGTCGGTCTATTTCCTACGAGCAGTACTTC. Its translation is CSAFGLAGGRSISYEQYF.

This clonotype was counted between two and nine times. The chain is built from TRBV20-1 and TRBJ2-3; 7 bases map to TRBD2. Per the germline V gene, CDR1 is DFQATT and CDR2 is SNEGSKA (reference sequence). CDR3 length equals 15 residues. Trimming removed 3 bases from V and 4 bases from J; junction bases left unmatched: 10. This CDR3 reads CSARNPSGHSDTQYF. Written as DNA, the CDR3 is TGCAGTGCTAGGAACCCTAGCGGACATTCAGATACGCAGTATTTT.

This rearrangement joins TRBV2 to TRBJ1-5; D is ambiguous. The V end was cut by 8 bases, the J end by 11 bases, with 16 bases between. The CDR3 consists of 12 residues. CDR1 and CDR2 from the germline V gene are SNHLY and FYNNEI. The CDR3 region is CASGWLPSAQHF. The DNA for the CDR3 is TGTGCCAGCGGGTGGCTCCCATCGGCCCAGCATTTT.

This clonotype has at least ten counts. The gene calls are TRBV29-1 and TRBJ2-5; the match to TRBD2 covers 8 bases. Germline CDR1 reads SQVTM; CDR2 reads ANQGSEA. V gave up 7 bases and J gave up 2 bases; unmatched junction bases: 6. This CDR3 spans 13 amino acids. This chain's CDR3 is CSGASGHQETQYF. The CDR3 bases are TGCAGCGGGGCTAGCGGGCATCAAGAGACCCAGTACTTC. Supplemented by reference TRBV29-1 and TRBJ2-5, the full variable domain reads SAVISQKPSRDICQRGTSLTIQCQVDSQVTMMFWYRQQPGQSLTLIATANQGSEATYESGFVIDKFPISRPNLTFSTLTVSNMSPEDSSIYLCSGASGHQETQYFGPGTRLLVL.

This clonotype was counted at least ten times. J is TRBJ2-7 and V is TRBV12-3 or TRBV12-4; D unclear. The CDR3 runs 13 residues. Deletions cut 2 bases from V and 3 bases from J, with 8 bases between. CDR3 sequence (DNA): TGTGCCAGCAGTTTAACCCCTAACTACGAGCAGTACTTC. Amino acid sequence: CASSLTPNYEQYF.

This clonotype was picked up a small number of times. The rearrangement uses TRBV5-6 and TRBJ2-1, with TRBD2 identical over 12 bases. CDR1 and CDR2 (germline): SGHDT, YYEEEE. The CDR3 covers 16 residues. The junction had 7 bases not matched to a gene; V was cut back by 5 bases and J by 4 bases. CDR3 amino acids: CASSLTSGRTYNEQFF. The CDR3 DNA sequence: TGTGCCAGCAGTTTGACTAGCGGGAGAACATACAATGAGCAGTTCTTC.

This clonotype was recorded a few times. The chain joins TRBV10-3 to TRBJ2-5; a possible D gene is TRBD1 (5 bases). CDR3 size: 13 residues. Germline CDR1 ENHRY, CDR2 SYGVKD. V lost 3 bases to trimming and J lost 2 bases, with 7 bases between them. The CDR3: CAISDRVQETQYF. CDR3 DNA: TGTGCCATCAGTGACAGGGTGCAAGAGACCCAGTACTTC.

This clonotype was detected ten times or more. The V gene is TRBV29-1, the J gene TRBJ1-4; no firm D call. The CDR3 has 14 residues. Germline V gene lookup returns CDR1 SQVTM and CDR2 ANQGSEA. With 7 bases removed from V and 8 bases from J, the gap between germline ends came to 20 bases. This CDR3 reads CSAAVAGIGEKLFF. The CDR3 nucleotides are TGCAGCGCCGCAGTCGCGGGGATCGGAGAAAAACTGTTTTTT.

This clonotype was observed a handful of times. As DNA, the CDR3 is TGTGCCACTCGGGGGGGGCTTCTGAACACCGGGGAGCTGTTTTTT. It yields the protein CATRGGLLNTGELFF. This rearrangement joins TRBV7-3 to TRBJ2-2; 8 nucleotides line up with TRBD2. In germline, CDR1 is SGHTA, CDR2 FQGTGA. This CDR3 spans 15 amino acids. The junction had 8 bases not matched to a gene; V was cut back by 10 bases and J by 1 base.

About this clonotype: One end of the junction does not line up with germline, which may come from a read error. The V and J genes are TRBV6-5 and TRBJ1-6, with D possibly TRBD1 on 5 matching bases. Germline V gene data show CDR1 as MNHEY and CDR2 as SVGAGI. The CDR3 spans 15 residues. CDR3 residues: CDSSYEGMDNSPLHF. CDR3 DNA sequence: TGTGACAGCAGTTACGAGGGGATGGATAATTCACCCCTCCACTTT.

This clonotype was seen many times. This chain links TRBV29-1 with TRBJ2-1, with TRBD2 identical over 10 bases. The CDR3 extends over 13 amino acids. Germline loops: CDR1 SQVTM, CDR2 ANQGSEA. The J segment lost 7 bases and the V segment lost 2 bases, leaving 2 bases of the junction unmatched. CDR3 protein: CSVERTSGNEQFF. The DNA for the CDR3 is TGCAGCGTTGAACGGACTAGCGGTAATGAGCAGTTCTTC.

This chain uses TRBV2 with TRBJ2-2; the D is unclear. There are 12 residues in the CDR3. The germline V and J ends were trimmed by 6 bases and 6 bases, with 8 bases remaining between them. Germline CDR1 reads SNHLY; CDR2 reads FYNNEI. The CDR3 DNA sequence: TGTGCCAGCAGAGTAAAGTCCGGGGAGCTGTTTTTT. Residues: CASRVKSGELFF. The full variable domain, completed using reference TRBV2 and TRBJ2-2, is EPEVTQTPSHQVTQMGQEVILRCVPISNHLYFYWYRQILGQKVEFLVSFYNNEISEKSEIFDDQFSVERPDGSNFTLKIRSTKLEDSAMYFCASRVKSGELFFGEGSRLTVL.

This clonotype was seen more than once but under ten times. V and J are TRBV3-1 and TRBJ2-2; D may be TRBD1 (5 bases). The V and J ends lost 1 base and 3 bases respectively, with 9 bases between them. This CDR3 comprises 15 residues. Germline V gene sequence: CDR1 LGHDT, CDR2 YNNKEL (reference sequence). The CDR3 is CASSQARGYTGELFF. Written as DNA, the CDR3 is TGTGCCAGCAGCCAAGCTAGGGGCTACACCGGGGAGCTGTTTTTT.

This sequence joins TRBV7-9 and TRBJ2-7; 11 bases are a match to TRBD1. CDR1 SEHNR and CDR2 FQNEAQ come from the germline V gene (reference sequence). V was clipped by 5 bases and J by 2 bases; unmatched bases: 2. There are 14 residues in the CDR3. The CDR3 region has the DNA TGTGCCAGCAGCCTGGGACAGGGGGCCTACGAGCAGTACTTC. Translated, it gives CASSLGQGAYEQYF.

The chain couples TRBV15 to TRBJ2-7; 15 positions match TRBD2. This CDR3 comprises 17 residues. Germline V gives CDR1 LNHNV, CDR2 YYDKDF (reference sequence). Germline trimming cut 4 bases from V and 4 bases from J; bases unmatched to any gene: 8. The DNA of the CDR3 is TGTGCCACCAGCAAGGGACTAGCGGGAGGCCGTCTGTACGAGCAGTACTTC. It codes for CATSKGLAGGRLYEQYF.

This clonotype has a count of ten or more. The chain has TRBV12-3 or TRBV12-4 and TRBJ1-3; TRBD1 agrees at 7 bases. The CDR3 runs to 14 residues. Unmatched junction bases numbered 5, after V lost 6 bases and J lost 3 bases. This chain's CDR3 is CASSAGGGGNTIYF. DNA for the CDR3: TGTGCCAGCAGCGCAGGGGGTGGTGGAAACACCATATATTTT.

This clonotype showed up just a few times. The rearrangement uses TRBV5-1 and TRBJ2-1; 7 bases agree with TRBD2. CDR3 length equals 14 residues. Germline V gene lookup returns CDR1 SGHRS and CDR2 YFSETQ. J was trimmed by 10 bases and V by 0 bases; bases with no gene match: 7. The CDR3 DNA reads TGCGCCAGCAGCTTGGAGGGAGGGGAAATGGAGCAGTTCTTC. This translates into CASSLEGGEMEQFF.

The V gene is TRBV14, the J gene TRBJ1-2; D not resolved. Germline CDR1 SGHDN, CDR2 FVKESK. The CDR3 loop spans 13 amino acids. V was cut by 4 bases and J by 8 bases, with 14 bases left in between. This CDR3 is CASSPWRRQGYTF. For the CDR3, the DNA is TGTGCCAGCAGCCCCTGGCGGCGTCAGGGCTACACCTTC.

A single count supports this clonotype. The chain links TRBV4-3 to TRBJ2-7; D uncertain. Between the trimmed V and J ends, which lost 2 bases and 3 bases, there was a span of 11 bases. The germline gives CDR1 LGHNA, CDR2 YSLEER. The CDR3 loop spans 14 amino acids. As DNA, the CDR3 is TGCGCCAGCAGCCAAAATCCAAGGGTCTACGAGCAGTACTTC. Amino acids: CASSQNPRVYEQYF.

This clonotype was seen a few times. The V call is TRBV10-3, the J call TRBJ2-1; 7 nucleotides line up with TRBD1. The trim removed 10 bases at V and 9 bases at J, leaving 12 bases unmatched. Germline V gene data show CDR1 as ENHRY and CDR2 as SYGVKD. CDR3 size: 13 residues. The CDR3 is CATFQGGWGEQFF. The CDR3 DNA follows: TGTGCCACCTTTCAAGGGGGCTGGGGTGAGCAGTTCTTC.